This TCR beta chain was sequenced for a study of shared clonotypes between healthy human individuals (dated by TCRdb to between 2020 and 2021). Describing the broader study: A couple of women and a few men aged 18 to 49 years were included in the cohort. To estimate repertoire size and how much clonotypes are shared between individuals, the study performed deep sequencing of blood TCR repertoires from a handful of healthy adults. To increase sequencing depth and limit assay-specific biases, TCR repertoire library preparation and sequencing were carried out by different laboratories using diverse techniques. Between about 0.9 and 8.9 billion PBMCs per donor were obtained by leukapheresis. Per donor, three plates each were used for CD4 naive and CD4 memory, two for CD8 naive, and one for CD8 memory. Overall study results and their limits: Sampling was limited to blood, and TCR repertoires in tissue likely differ from TCR repertoires in blood. The genetic and exposure-history diversity represented was limited by the small number of donors. Pairwise subsampling indicated that sequencing depth was expected to affect the degree of clonotype sharing among donors. Sharing across several donors was observed for around 4.8% of naive CD4, 3% to 3.5% of naive CD8, 2% to 2.5% of memory CD4, and around 0.4% of memory CD8 clonotypes. Rarefaction of sorted-subset datasets indicated incomplete sequencing despite the large sequencing depth. Naive subsets generally had larger estimated clonotype richness than memory subsets. Compared with non-shared clonotypes, clonotypes shared by all four sorted-subset donors had higher generation probabilities.

For this clone: What this receptor recognizes is not known. Base qualities were left out, and no much larger clone turns up one base away.

Using the deep immunoSEQ assay, multiplex PCR amplified TCR CDR3 regions from genomic DNA. For each cell subset, the extracted genomic DNA was distributed evenly across all wells of several immunoSEQ 96-well plates, and each plate served as one replicate. For sorted subsets, approximately 210 ng of genomic DNA, equivalent to 30,000 or so T cell genomes, went into each replicate PCR. Purified libraries were quantified with a Qubit 3.0 fluorometer, sized on a Bioanalyzer 2100, and re-quantified with the KAPA Library Quantification kit. A separate single-read 150-cycle Illumina NextSeq 550 flow cell was used to sequence each immunoSEQ 96-well plate. Per the source publication's procedure: The immunoSEQ output contained only junctional sequences without quality scores, so filtering could not match that applied to full-length reads. To assign V/J genes and CDR3, sequences were annotated using PyIR, a Python wrapper for IgBLAST v1.9, with IMGT germline references. Any read was removed if the V/J assignment was weak (E-value above 1e-6), the CDR3 was missing, or the read contained stop codons, out-of-frame junctions, or ambiguous translated residues. V3J clonotypes were defined by identical inferred V gene, J gene, and CDR3 amino acid sequence. Percentage overlap between repertoires was calculated by dividing the number of shared unique clonotypes by the size of the smaller repertoire. Three approaches were used to assess repertoire richness: RTK rarefaction, the Chao1 estimator, and Recon v2.1 estimates of unobserved clonotypes. For all TCRbeta clonotypes obtained by the gDNA method from a handful of donors, generation probabilities were computed with OLGA. In TCRdb, the immuneACCESS table is reduced to in-frame sequences with V and J assigned. These tables do not hold every clone; where another copy was compared, an unresolved V gene accounts for under half, and the others remain unexplained. V, J and clone size are those of that table, while D and trimming were read from the DNA. Within this sample are about 2.4 million clones, with around nine tenths of them counted one time only. The ten largest clonotypes hold 0.14% of the sample.

The donors were healthy, HIV-negative adults who had no recently reported acute infections or vaccinations. Every donor was a Caucasian adult living in Nashville, Tennessee, USA. Magnetic negative selection was used to enrich CD4+ T cells, after which naive cells were positively selected on CD45RA and the negative fraction became the memory subset. Blood was obtained by leukapheresis, after which PBMCs were separated by Ficoll-Histopaque density gradient centrifugation and cryopreserved in liquid nitrogen vapor phase. Analytical flow cytometry was used to check the purity and quantity of every magnetically sorted T cell population. Genomic DNA was isolated from every sorted fraction and measured by UV absorbance on a Nanodrop 2000c. CDR1 and CDR2 are read off the germline V gene as KGHSH and LQKENI. Reading from cysteine to phenylalanine, the CDR3 counts 15 amino acids. Only CDR3 DNA is held: 45 bases, read in frame from base 1. Trimming removed 3 bases from V and 3 bases from J; the gene matches leave 5 bases unexplained.

The sequenced sample consisted of naive CD4+ T cells sorted from blood. The sample's cell subset or site label, in plain terms: CD45RA+ positively selected. Recombination connected TRBV18 to TRBJ1-5, and TRBD1 matches 7 of the central bases. The TCR was taken from a man younger than 35 in good health. Here is the DNA: TGTGCCAGCTCACCCGGGACAGATAACAATCAGCCCCAGCATTTT. This translates into CASSPGTDNNQPQHF.